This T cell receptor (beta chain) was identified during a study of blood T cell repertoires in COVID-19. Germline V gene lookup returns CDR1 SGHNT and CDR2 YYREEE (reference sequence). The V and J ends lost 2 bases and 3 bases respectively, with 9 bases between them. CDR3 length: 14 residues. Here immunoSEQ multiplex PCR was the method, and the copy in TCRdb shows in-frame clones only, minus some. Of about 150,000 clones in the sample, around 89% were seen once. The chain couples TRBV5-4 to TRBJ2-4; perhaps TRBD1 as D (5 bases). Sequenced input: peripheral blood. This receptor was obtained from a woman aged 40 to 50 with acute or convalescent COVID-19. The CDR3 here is CASSLGQDKNIQYF. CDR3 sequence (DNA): TGTGCCAGCAGCTTAGGACAAGACAAAAACATTCAGTACTTC.